Included here is one TCR beta chain sequence, with context. Its antigen is not yet known. Mismatch with germline at one junction end may stem from a read error. Other DNA sequences in this specimen translate into the identical CDR3. The method behind the library was the immunoSEQ multiplex PCR assay. The multiplex PCR relied on a mix of 60 forward primers for TCR Vbeta segments and 13 reverse primers for TCR Jbeta segments. Amplification of the CDR3 region of rearranged TCR beta genes was performed with a multiplex PCR assay on genomic DNA. On the Illumina HiSeq System, the amplified TCR beta libraries were sequenced as 87-base-pair reads. Per the original workflow: In a later analysis, around 80 million unique TCR beta chains were counted across the 666 repertoires, and roughly 10 million of these chains were shared by at least two donors. A nearest-neighbor algorithm error-corrected the raw reads and collapsed the reads into unique sequences, merging closely related sequences to remove PCR and sequencing errors. CDR3 sequences were aligned to IMGT reference sequences to assign V, D and J gene segments. For a sequence to be retained, a match of at least six nucleotides to both a V gene segment and a J gene segment was required. Rearrangements were classified as productive when the CDR3 lacked stop codons and remained in frame with V and J, and all other rearrangements were classified as non-productive. CDR3 was defined by IMGT convention, running from the second conserved V-encoded cysteine to the conserved J-encoded phenylalanine. In an earlier analysis of more than 550 of the donors, sequences lacking an unambiguous match to a single V gene segment were excluded. An earlier analysis of around 600 of the donors classified V segments as functional when productive rearrangements were above 56.7% and as segregating when the standard deviation between donors was above 5%. To diagnose cytomegalovirus status from the catalog of TCR beta chain sequences, a statistical classification framework was built. V and J gene assignment, in a later analysis, came from comparing TCR nucleotide sequences with IMGT/GENE-DB human TR gene sequences. The TCRdist pipeline was used in a later analysis to assign CDR3 sequences and most-parsimonious VDJ recombination scenarios. In a later analysis, every TCR beta chain was defined by the combination of its CDR3 amino acid sequence and its V-gene family, and reads without a unique V-gene family were dropped. To address suspected cross-contamination and a sequencing artifact, a later analysis removed 592 highly shared, low-generation-probability nucleotide sequences. In a later analysis, a clonal expansion index was calculated for each public chain from normalized within-repertoire ranks of inferred template counts. In a later analysis, generation probabilities were computed using a VDJ recombination model fitted to out-of-frame rearrangements, and the results were checked against IGoR. A later analysis scored TCR-TCR, TCR-HLA and TCR-CMV co-occurrence with hypergeometric tests, applying a repertoire-size bias correction to TCR pairs. In a later analysis, false discovery rates were estimated by permuting HLA or CMV assignments 20 times. In a later analysis, co-occurring TCRs were grouped using DBSCAN, and TCRdist sequence similarity was added for clustering within HLA-allele-positive subsets. For co-occurrence clustering, repertoires with fewer than 30,000 or more than 120,000 public chains were excluded, along with about five repertoires with anomalous nucleotide sharing. TCRdb's version of the immuneACCESS table is confined to in-frame rearrangements and falls short of the full clone set. An unresolved V gene accounts for under half of the shortfall where checked; the remainder is of unknown origin. Clonal size and the V and J genes are those of that table, whereas D and trimming came from the DNA. The sample table holds about 150,000 clones, of which about four fifths were seen once. Around 2.8% of the sample is in the top ten clones.

The cohort consisted of approximately 670 healthy bone marrow donors. All cohort members were sampled while nominally healthy, although unrecorded immune exposures were likely present. The donor tested CMV seronegative, placing the donor among the roughly 400 seronegative members of the cohort. Every donor gave a peripheral blood sample, and the peripheral blood mononuclear cells from that sample were used for TCR beta sequencing. The Qiagen DNeasy Blood Extraction Kit was used to extract genomic DNA from the blood cell samples. This record belongs to a study of cytomegalovirus exposure and HLA in healthy donors (dated by TCRdb to the late 2010s). Regarding the complete study: According to an earlier analysis of around 600 of the donors, some 180 million T cells yielded roughly 100 million unique TCR beta sequences and around 280 Gb of sequence data. Rather than using new phenotypic data, the later analysis identified candidate immune exposures from TCR beta sequences and from how often those sequences occurred across donors. About five DR-DQ haplotypes were treated as single units for association and clustering because of strong linkage in the cohort. An earlier analysis of nearly 600 of the donors applied high-throughput TCR beta sequencing to assess whether each TCR beta V gene segment acted as functional or pseudogenic. High-throughput TCR immunosequencing, statistical association of individual TCRs with disease status, and machine learning were combined to predict cytomegalovirus infection status. Genome-wide SNP genotypes for about 55% of the 666 donors were used in a later genetic analysis, which treated that subset as a discovery cohort. The study aimed to test whether cataloging public T cell receptors could reveal signatures of past pathogen exposure. The number of typed donors differed by locus: about 620-640 for A, B, C, DRB1 and DQB1; 500 to 550 for DQA1; approximately 600 for DPA1; and some 470 for DPB1. An early release that covered around 590 HLA-typed donors contained about 300 gigabases of sequencing data and 85 million to 100 million unique TCR sequences. Alongside the repertoire data, information on donor age, sex, ethnicity and CMV serostatus was compiled. To study patterns of TCR occurrence, a later analysis re-analyzed previously published TCR beta repertoires from 500 to 850 donors and added high-resolution HLA genotyping. A separate validation cohort of about 110 different subjects was used in addition to the roughly 670-subject first cohort. All discovery cohort repertoires had been generated on a single sequencing platform. Among 300 to 500 genotyped donors of the cohort, an average of about 240,000 unique TCR beta nucleotide sequences was sequenced per donor, of which about 19% were non-productive. Using immunosequencing, the study profiled T cell repertoires from 550 to 750 subjects and related those repertoires to cytomegalovirus serostatus. Both class I and class II loci were covered by HLA typing, at four-digit resolution. Among the roughly 390 genotyped donors, around 81% belonged to the genetic ancestry cluster associated with self-reported Caucasian donors. The research as a whole found: A few of the identified cytomegalovirus-associated TCR beta chains were confirmed in vitro to be specific for cytomegalovirus antigens. The 87-base-pair reads could not distinguish some IMGT-functional V segments, including TRBV6-2 and TRBV6-3, so those segments were excluded. Because HLA typing was missing for some donors at each locus, association tests included only the typed subset. A later genetic analysis reported fewer N-insertions in productive TCRs among donors in an Asian-associated ancestry cluster than the roughly 720-donor mean. A later analysis found that HLA-associated TCR beta chains were more clonally expanded and had lower generation probabilities than equally common non-associated chains. A later analysis found that TCR association rates varied across HLA loci, with DRB1 alleles showing the most associated TCRs and HLA-C alleles the fewest. A later genetic analysis associated a missense DCLRE1C variant with V-gene and J-gene trimming of TCR beta chains, and an independent cohort replicated the association. Specific HLA alleles were associated with 16,951 TCR beta sequences at a false discovery rate of 0.05 in a later analysis. In a later analysis, most CMV-associated TCR beta chains were found to appear HLA-restricted, with HLA associations seemingly driven largely by CMV exposure. Because counts were too low, some 17 rarely observed V segments, including chromosome 9 orphons, were excluded from the earlier analysis of 500 to 700 of the donors. The classifier was reported to diagnose cytomegalovirus status with high specificity and sensitivity in both the original and validation cohorts. Linkage disequilibrium might explain the correlated functional status among segregating V segments, but an unknown experimental factor could not be excluded. In an earlier analysis of fewer than 750 of the donors, most TCR beta V segments were observed in productive rearrangements about 87% or about 30% of the time, broadly matching IMGT annotations. A further reported finding was that TCR beta sequences accurately predicted the HLA-A and HLA-B alleles for most subjects in the first cohort. The cohort was sequenced for TCR beta chains only, and without alpha or paired-chain data the features that could be detected were limited. The sequencing pipeline was judged likely to have produced a cluster of highly shared sequence variants as a technical artifact. The presence/absence analyses assumed that sequencing depth was roughly uniform across donors, and that assumption may not be true. Most TCR sequences were seen in very few donors, while some public TCRs were found in many individuals. When HLA alleles, especially DR and DQ, strongly co-occurred, TCR associations were difficult to assign to individual alleles. The authors suggested that the approach could potentially be generalized to other disease states and immunological phenotypes. In a later analysis, several top co-occurrence clusters were reported to appear linked to parvovirus B19, influenza, CMV and Epstein-Barr virus. The study listed 150 to 200 TCR beta chains as associated with cytomegalovirus. Immune exposure information for the cohort was limited to CMV serostatus.

The cysteine opens and the phenylalanine closes a CDR3 of 16 amino acids. Only the CDR3 part of the read is kept: 48 bases, read in frame from the first base. The germline V gene (reference sequence) yields MNHNY for CDR1 and SVGAGI for CDR2. This TCR was sampled from a man younger than 35 in good health and CMV-seronegative. Recombination connected TRBV6-6 to TRBJ2-7; the D region possibly corresponds to TRBD1 (5 bases align). Source material: PBMCs. The CDR3 in this case is CASSYDSTASSYEQYF. The DNA reads as follows: TGCGCCAGCAGTTACGACTCGACAGCCAGCTCCTACGAGCAGTACTTC.